The subject of this entry is one T cell receptor beta chain. What it binds is not known. The method was immunoSEQ multiplex PCR; TCRdb's version includes in-frame clones alone and lacks a portion of them. Of about 30,000 clones in the sample, 50% to 70% were seen once. The sample belongs to a study of vaccination effects on CD4 cells after COVID-19. Study as a whole: ViraFEST expansion of antigen-specific CD4+ T cells with viral peptide pools preceded sequencing. Participants completed two doses of the BNT162b2 or mRNA-1273 vaccine.

General observations from the study: From healthy vaccinees, only 1 of 255 vaccine-induced clones also reacted to common cold coronaviruses.

Isolating CD4+ T cells followed roughly ten days of culture. At days 3 and 7, half of the medium was exchanged for IL-2 medium. CDR3 length equals 16 residues. V was clipped by 1 base and J by 7 bases; unmatched bases: 6. Germline V gives CDR1 LNHDA, CDR2 SQIVND (reference sequence). The receptor was isolated from a human donor who received a COVID-19 vaccine. Sequenced here: CD4+ T cells from PBMCs cultured without peptide, sampled before COVID-19 vaccination. J is TRBJ2-7 and V is TRBV19; TRBD2 agrees at 14 bases. The CDR3 DNA sequence: TGTGCCAGTAGTATAGCTGGGACTAGCGGGGGCAAAGAGCAGTACTTC. Translating gives CASSIAGTSGGKEQYF.